This T cell receptor (beta chain) stems from a study of regulatory T cells in long-lasting Graves disease. The study's findings and limits: Persistent disease preferred TRBV28, TRBJ1-2 and TRBJ2-5.

This clonotype was detected ten times or more. What it binds is not known. Building the TCR beta libraries relied on iRepertoire HTBI primers, and CDR3 regions underwent Arm-PCR. Using its own MiXCR run on the multiplex PCR reads, TCRdb lists one record per CDR3 protein. The sample carries over 350,000 distinct CDR3 sequences, approximately 16% recorded once. Time point defined: newly diagnosed GD, antithyroid drugs for less than 3 months. RNA extracted from PBMCs served as the sequencing template. There are 16 residues in the CDR3. Germline CDR1 and CDR2: MNHEY and SVGEGT. The V end lost 4 bases, the J end lost 0 bases, and 15 bases lay between the germline ends. The data were also submitted as part of a second study, on T cells in Graves' hyperthyroidism and ophthalmopathy. This second report adds: A model built on 13 V-J features separated ophthalmopathy from stable hyperthyroidism.

The sequences come from peripheral blood mononuclear cells (PBMCs), collected at new diagnosis, from a patient treated with antithyroid drugs. This chain links TRBV6-2 or TRBV6-3 with TRBJ1-1; maybe TRBD1 (6 bases). This clonotype was obtained from a woman aged 40 to 50 with Graves disease. The CDR3 coding sequence is TGTGCCAGCAGTTTCCGACAGGCTGGTATGAACACTGAAGCTTTCTTT. The encoded protein is CASSFRQAGMNTEAFF.